Each of the 14 T cell receptor beta chains below was sequenced from the same sample in a study of blood T cell repertoires in COVID-19. Here immunoSEQ multiplex PCR was the method, and the copy in TCRdb shows in-frame clones only, minus some. Of about 140,000 clones in the sample, approximately 87% were seen once. The sample consisted of peripheral blood. The receptors were sampled from a woman in her 40s with acute or convalescent COVID-19.

The chain has TRBV24-1 and TRBJ2-1; 10 bases align to TRBD2. The CDR3 totals 16 residues. Germline V gene sequence: CDR1 KGHDR, CDR2 SFDVKD. V gave up 7 bases and J gave up 6 bases; unmatched junction bases: 11. The CDR3 DNA reads as TGTGCCACCAGCCCCAAGTCGGCTAGCGGGAGCAATGAGCAGTTCTTC. Translation: CATSPKSASGSNEQFF.

This clone was picked up a small number of times. The chain links TRBV7-9 to TRBJ2-3; perhaps TRBD1 as D (5 bases). CDR3 length: 17 residues. Trimming stripped 4 bases from V and 1 base from J, with 18 bases between. Looked up from germline, CDR1 is SEHNR and CDR2 is FQNEAQ (reference sequence). CDR3 in amino acids: CASSSSRAGSGTDTQYF. In nucleotides, the CDR3 is TGTGCCAGCAGCTCCTCCCGGGCAGGGTCCGGCACAGATACGCAGTATTTT.

V is TRBV24-1 and J is TRBJ2-6, with 10 bases fitting TRBD1. The germline gives CDR1 KGHDR, CDR2 SFDVKD. The CDR3 spans 17 residues. Trimming at V came to 9 bases and at J to 2 bases, leaving 9 bases not matched to a gene. The CDR3 nucleotides read TGTGCCACCGGGGGGGGGACAGGGGCAGCTGGGGCCAACGTCCTGACTTTC. Its protein product is CATGGGTGAAGANVLTF.

The chain is built from TRBV20-1 and TRBJ2-2; a weak D match, TRBD2 (7 bases). V was pared by 4 bases and J by 5 bases, with 14 bases between. This CDR3 has 14 amino acids. Germline V lookup: CDR1 DFQATT, CDR2 SNEGSKA (reference sequence). CDR3 sequence reads: CSAIEGGGTGELFF. DNA of the CDR3: TGCAGTGCTATTGAGGGAGGGGGGACCGGGGAGCTGTTTTTT.

The chain has TRBV10-3 and TRBJ2-5; 7 nucleotides align to TRBD1. The CDR3 has 13 amino acids. The trim removed 6 bases at V and 2 bases at J, leaving 3 bases unmatched. Germline V gene lookup returns CDR1 ENHRY and CDR2 SYGVKD. This CDR3 is CAIRGTAQETQYF. CDR3 nucleotides: TGTGCCATCAGGGGGACAGCACAAGAGACCCAGTACTTC.

The chain has TRBV28 and TRBJ1-2; D not certain. This CDR3 comprises 18 residues. Deletions cut 6 bases from V and 6 bases from J, with 29 bases between. Germline CDR1 MDHEN, CDR2 SYDVKM. The CDR3 spells CASSGSLLDLGRLDGYTF. CDR3 bases: TGTGCCAGCAGCGGGTCCCTCCTCGACTTAGGGCGACTAGATGGCTACACCTTC.

The gene calls are TRBV7-2 and TRBJ1-1, with 8 bases matching TRBD1. The V gene's germline CDR1 is SGHTA and CDR2 FQGNSA. V trimming: 0 bases; J trimming: 3 bases; junction bases outside the gene matches: 6. This CDR3 is 16 amino acids long. In DNA, the CDR3 is TGTGCCAGCAGCTTAGCGCAGGGGGCGTGGGACACTGAAGCTTTCTTT. This codes for CASSLAQGAWDTEAFF. Complete variable domain (other parts from reference TRBV7-2 and TRBJ1-1): GAGVSQSPSNKVTEKGKDVELRCDPISGHTALYWYRQSLGQGLEFLIYFQGNSAPDKSGLPSDRFSAERTGGSVSTLTIQRTQQEDSAVYLCASSLAQGAWDTEAFFGQGTRLTVV.

The V gene is TRBV6-5, the J gene TRBJ1-1; D remains unclear. This CDR3 contains 14 residues. Deletions cut 6 bases from V and 3 bases from J, with 14 bases between. The germline V gene encodes CDR1 MNHEY and CDR2 SVGAGI. The CDR3 region has the DNA TGTGCCAGCAGCTACGGGCCGTGGGACACTGAAGCTTTCTTT. Protein sequence: CASSYGPWDTEAFF.

The gene calls are TRBV29-1 and TRBJ2-2; unclear D gene. The CDR3 covers 13 residues. Looked up from germline, CDR1 is SQVTM and CDR2 is ANQGSEA. V lost 6 bases and J lost 4, with 12 bases in between. In DNA form, the CDR3 reads TGCAGCGTCGACCCCGGCGGCACCGGGGAGCTGTTTTTT. Translating gives CSVDPGGTGELFF.

The chain links TRBV5-1 to TRBJ1-4; D might be TRBD1 (6 bases). CDR1 and CDR2 (germline): SGHRS, YFSETQ. The V end was cut by 3 bases, the J end by 3 bases, with 18 bases between. The CDR3 runs to 17 residues. The CDR3 here is CASSSRGTGRANEKLFF. In DNA, the CDR3 is TGCGCCAGCAGCTCAAGAGGTACAGGGCGGGCTAATGAAAAACTGTTTTTT.

J is TRBJ2-7 and V is TRBV7-6, with D maybe TRBD2 (5 bases). V was cut by 0 bases and J by 0 bases, with 12 bases left in between. The CDR3 has 16 residues. Looked up from germline, CDR1 is SGHVS and CDR2 is FNYEAQ. The CDR3 loop reads CASSLAPGGSSYEQYF. DNA for the CDR3: TGTGCCAGCAGCTTAGCTCCAGGAGGTAGCTCCTACGAGCAGTACTTC. The entire variable domain, with the rest obtained from reference TRBV7-6 and TRBJ2-7, is as follows: GAGVSQSPRYKVTKRGQDVALRCDPISGHVSLYWYRQALGQGPEFLTYFNYEAQQDKSGLPNDRFSAERPEGSISTLTIQRTEQRDSAMYRCASSLAPGGSSYEQYFGPGTRLTVT.

The sample holds a few counts of this clone. V usage is TRBV28 and J usage is TRBJ2-4; possibly TRBD1 for D (5 bases). Trimming cost V 0 bases and J 5 bases, with 11 bases left between them. The CDR3 is 15 amino acids. In germline, CDR1 is MDHEN, CDR2 SYDVKM. CDR3 sequence: CASSLWSQGQNIQYF. The CDR3 region has the DNA TGTGCCAGCAGTTTATGGAGCCAGGGTCAAAACATTCAGTACTTC.

This rearrangement joins TRBV7-9 to TRBJ2-2, with a tentative D call TRBD1 (5 bases). Trimming took off 5 bases at V and 2 bases at J, with 12 bases between the two ends. The CDR3 extends over 15 amino acids. Germline CDR1 SEHNR, CDR2 FQNEAQ (reference sequence). CDR3 region: CASSLRQPNTGELFF. DNA for the CDR3: TGTGCCAGCAGCCTCCGACAGCCTAACACCGGGGAGCTGTTTTTT. The variable domain in full, with the rest retrieved from reference TRBV7-9 and TRBJ2-2, is DTGVSQNPRHKITKRGQNVTFRCDPISEHNRLYWYRQTLGQGPEFLTYFQNEAQLEKSRLLSDRFSAERPKGSFSTLEIQRTEQGDSAMYLCASSLRQPNTGELFFGEGSRLTVL.

The V call is TRBV7-9, the J call TRBJ1-4; TRBD1 matches at 8 bases. CDR3 size: 14 residues. The V segment lost 6 bases and the J segment 8 bases; nucleotides outside the gene matches: 8. CDR1 SEHNR and CDR2 FQNEAQ come from the germline V gene (reference sequence). The CDR3 nucleotides read TGTGCCAGCAGTCCCGGGACAGGTGGAGAAAAACTGTTTTTT. This translates into CASSPGTGGEKLFF.